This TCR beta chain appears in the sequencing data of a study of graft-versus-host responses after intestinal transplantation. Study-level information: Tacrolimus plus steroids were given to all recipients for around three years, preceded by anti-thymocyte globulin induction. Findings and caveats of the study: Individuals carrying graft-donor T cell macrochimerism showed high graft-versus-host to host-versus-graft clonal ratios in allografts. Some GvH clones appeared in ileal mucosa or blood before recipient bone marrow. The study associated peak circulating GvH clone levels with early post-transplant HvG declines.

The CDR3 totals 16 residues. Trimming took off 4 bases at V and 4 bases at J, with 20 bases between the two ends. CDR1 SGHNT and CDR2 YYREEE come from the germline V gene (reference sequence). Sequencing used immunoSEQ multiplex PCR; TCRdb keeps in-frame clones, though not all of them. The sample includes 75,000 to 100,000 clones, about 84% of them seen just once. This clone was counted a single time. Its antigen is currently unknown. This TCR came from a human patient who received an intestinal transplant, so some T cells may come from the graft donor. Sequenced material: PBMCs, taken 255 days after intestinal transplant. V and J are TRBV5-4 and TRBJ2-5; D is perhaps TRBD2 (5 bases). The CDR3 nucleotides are TGTGCCAGCAGCGCCACCTCGGGATACCCCAGAGAGACCCAGTACTTC. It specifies CASSATSGYPRETQYF.